The 23 T cell receptor beta chains below all came from one sample that was sequenced in a study of blood T cells in healthy people across ages. A second PCR, run for about 6 to 11 cycles, used a sample-barcoded 5' primer plus a J-beta primer mix. TCRdb used MiXCR to reprocess the 5' RACE reads, holding one entry per CDR3 protein. The sample includes over a million distinct CDR3 sequences, 45% to 70% seen only once; the top ten take approximately 7%. Sequencing was performed on blood. Source of these receptors: a man aged 18 to 30 in good health.

This chain uses TRBV11-2 with TRBJ2-4; D possibly corresponds to TRBD1 (6 bases). The DNA end is a closer match to TRBJ2-7, so the J assignment may be wrong. Per the germline V gene, CDR1 is SGHAT and CDR2 is FQNNGV. CDR3 size: 14 residues. DNA of the CDR3: TGTGCCAGCAGCTTAGAGCGCAGGGGCTACGAGCAGTACTTC. Its protein product is CASSLERRGYEQYF.

This chain joins TRBV29-1 and TRBJ2-7; unclear D gene. The germline gives CDR1 SQVTM, CDR2 ANQGSEA. This CDR3 region has 12 residues. V was cut by 1 base and J by 6 bases, with 10 bases left in between. CDR3 residues: CSVEAIAGEQYF. CDR3 in DNA: TGCAGCGTTGAAGCAATAGCAGGCGAGCAGTACTTC.

The chain combines TRBV4-1 with TRBJ2-7, with 10 bases that match TRBD2. The DNA end lines up better with TRBJ2-5; the J call may be wrong. The CDR3 length is 16 residues. Germline CDR1 is MGHRA and CDR2 is YSYEKL. CDR3 region: CASSQVASGGKETQYF. The CDR3 DNA reads TGCGCCAGCAGCCAAGTGGCTAGCGGGGGTAAAGAGACCCAGTACTTC.

In this sample, this clonotype turned up a few times. V and J are TRBV5-5 and TRBJ2-3; no reliable D call. Germline V gene data show CDR1 as SGHKS and CDR2 as YYEKEE (reference sequence). The CDR3 covers 18 residues. V was cut by 0 bases and J by 0 bases, with 17 bases left in between. The CDR3 loop reads CASSLERVSPPSTDTQYF. CDR3 DNA: TGTGCCAGCAGCTTGGAGCGAGTCAGCCCGCCTAGCACAGATACGCAGTATTTT. The full variable domain, rest sourced from reference TRBV5-5 and TRBJ2-3, is DAGVTQSPTHLIKTRGQQVTLRCSPISGHKSVSWYQQVLGQGPQFIFQYYEKEERGRGNFPDRFSARQFPNYSSELNVNALLLGDSALYLCASSLERVSPPSTDTQYFGPGTRLTVL.

This clonotype was seen many times. The rearrangement links TRBV7-2 to TRBJ2-3, with 9 bases identical to TRBD2. V was pared by 5 bases and J by 3 bases, with 3 bases of the junction left unmatched. This CDR3 comprises 14 residues. The V gene's germline CDR1 is SGHTA and CDR2 FQGNSA. The CDR3 DNA reads as TGTGCCAGCAGCCTGGGACTAGCAACAGATACGCAGTATTTT. Translated, it gives CASSLGLATDTQYF.

CDR3 nucleotides: TGCGCCAGCAGCCAAGTTCGGACGAATGTGGAGGAGACCCAGTACTTC. Translated: CASSQVRTNVEETQYF. The chain recombines TRBV4-1 with TRBJ2-7; D uncertain. Matching the DNA end better, TRBJ2-5 makes the J call doubtful. The length of the CDR3 is 16 residues. Germline V gene data show CDR1 as MGHRA and CDR2 as YSYEKL.

The chain couples TRBV21-1 to TRBJ2-2; TRBD1, as called in the table, went unchecked against the DNA. TRBV21-1 is a known pseudogene. The CDR3 contains 17 residues. CDR3 nucleotide sequence: TGTGCCAGCAGCAAAGGGGTGGGGGCCCCAAAACCCGGGGAGCTGTTTTTT. Amino acids: CASSKGVGAPKPGELFF.

This clonotype occurred a few times. CDR3 DNA: TGTGCCAGCAGCTTAGGGGAAGGACTAGCAGTTTACGAGCAGTACTTC. It is translated as CASSLGEGLAVYEQYF. The chain couples TRBV7-9 to TRBJ2-7; 8 positions agree with TRBD2. The V segment lost 1 base and the J segment 4 bases; nucleotides outside the gene matches: 9. Germline CDR1 SEHNR, CDR2 FQNEAQ (reference sequence). The CDR3 loop spans 16 amino acids.

The chain couples TRBV20-1 to TRBJ1-2; a possible D gene is TRBD1 (6 bases). The V and J ends lost 1 base and 3 bases respectively, with 15 bases between them. Germline loops: CDR1 DFQATT, CDR2 SNEGSKA (reference sequence). The CDR3 is made up of 15 amino acids. CDR3 loop: CSARGGGGRYYGYTF. In DNA form, the CDR3 reads TGCAGTGCTAGAGGGGGCGGGGGGCGGTACTATGGCTACACCTTC.

This clonotype was recorded a few times. The rearrangement joins TRBV29-1 to TRBJ2-7, with D maybe TRBD1 (6 bases). This CDR3 has 14 amino acids. The V gene's germline CDR1 is SQVTM and CDR2 ANQGSEA. V was pared by 2 bases and J by 2 bases, with 13 bases between. The CDR3 here is CSVEKQGIPYEQYF. The DNA for the CDR3 is TGCAGCGTTGAAAAACAGGGTATTCCCTACGAGCAGTACTTC.

The V and J genes are TRBV24-1 and TRBJ2-3; the D gene is possibly TRBD1 (6 bases). With 4 bases removed from V and 9 bases from J, the gap between germline ends came to 13 bases. CDR3 length: 13 amino acids. Germline V CDR1 and CDR2: KGHDR, SFDVKD. CDR3 DNA sequence: TGTGCCACCAGTGACCCCGACAGGCAGACGCAGTATTTT. Amino acid sequence: CATSDPDRQTQYF.

The CDR3 reads CASSLLGQTYEQYF. In DNA form, the CDR3 reads TGTGCCAGCAGTTTGTTAGGACAGACCTACGAGCAGTACTTC. This rearrangement joins TRBV28 to TRBJ2-7, with a possible D match to TRBD1 (6 bases). V gave up 3 bases and J gave up 2 bases, with 11 bases separating them. The germline gives CDR1 MDHEN, CDR2 SYDVKM. The CDR3 spans 14 residues.

This clonotype has only one observation. This chain uses TRBV29-1 with TRBJ1-2; tentative D call: TRBD1 (5 bases). CDR3 length: 12 amino acids. Germline V CDR1 and CDR2: SQVTM, ANQGSEA. The V end was cut by 6 bases, the J end by 4 bases, with 12 bases between. CDR3 loop: CSVETEGYGYTF. DNA of the CDR3: TGCAGCGTCGAGACAGAGGGCTATGGCTACACCTTC.

The chain uses TRBV3-1 and TRBJ2-1; D is perhaps TRBD2 (6 bases). This CDR3 has 14 residues. The ends were cut back, 1 base at V and 12 bases at J, with 16 bases in the middle. CDR1 is LGHDT and CDR2 is YNNKEL in the germline V gene (reference sequence). The CDR3 DNA reads TGTGCCAGCAGCCAAGGAGGAACCGGGAGTGGGCAGTTCTTC. This translates into CASSQGGTGSGQFF.

The rearrangement joins TRBV20-1 to TRBJ2-1; TRBD2 matches 9 bases. Germline CDR1 reads DFQATT; CDR2 reads SNEGSKA (reference sequence). This CDR3 has 15 residues. The trim removed 3 bases at V and 6 bases at J, leaving 9 bases unmatched. This CDR3 reads CSARLAGLPGNEQFF. The CDR3, as DNA: TGCAGTGCTAGGCTAGCGGGGCTGCCGGGCAATGAGCAGTTCTTC.

V is TRBV5-1 and J is TRBJ1-2, with D possibly being TRBD1 (5 bases). This CDR3 spans 13 amino acids. CDR1 is SGHRS and CDR2 is YFSETQ in the germline V gene. V was clipped by 4 bases and J by 6 bases, with 13 bases between them. For the CDR3, the DNA is TGCGCCAGCAGCCGGGACGGGACTCATGGCTACACCTTC. This sequence encodes CASSRDGTHGYTF.

This clonotype showed up just once. The CDR3 loop is CASSVWGVGTEAFF. In nucleotides, the CDR3 is TGTGCCAGCAGCGTCTGGGGGGTCGGCACTGAAGCTTTCTTT. The V gene is TRBV9, the J gene TRBJ1-1; weak D call: TRBD1 (5 bases). Per germline, CDR1 SGDLS and CDR2 YYNGEE. The CDR3 consists of 14 residues. The ends were cut back, 2 bases at V and 4 bases at J, with 12 bases in the middle.

This clonotype was recorded a few times. V is TRBV28 and J is TRBJ2-7; 8 bases line up with TRBD1. The CDR3 sequence is 14 residues long. V lost 5 bases to trimming and J lost 6 bases; unmatched junction nucleotides: 9. Looked up from germline, CDR1 is MDHEN and CDR2 is SYDVKM. CDR3 in amino acids: CASSRGQELREQYF. The CDR3 DNA is TGTGCCAGCAGTAGGGGACAGGAATTACGCGAGCAGTACTTC.

This clonotype was seen a few times. The V gene is TRBV7-2, the J gene TRBJ2-1; the D call may be TRBD1 or TRBD2 (6 bases each). Trimming cost V 1 base and J 8 bases, with 15 bases left between them. CDR1 is SGHTA and CDR2 is FQGNSA in the germline V gene. The CDR3 length is 15 residues. CDR3 in DNA: TGTGCCAGCAGCTTAGTGTGGGGGGCTATGGATGAGCAGTTCTTC. Translating it yields CASSLVWGAMDEQFF.

A single count supports this clonotype. Compared with germline, one end of the junction differs, possibly owing to a read error. The rearrangement joins TRBV4-2 to TRBJ2-1, with a tentative D call TRBD2 (8 bases). This CDR3 region has 18 residues. Germline V gene lookup returns CDR1 LGHNA and CDR2 YNFKEQ. The CDR3 region has the DNA TGTACCAGCAGCCCAGACGTAGGGGGCGGGAGGTCGGGGGATGAGCAGTTCTTC. Its translation: CTSSPDVGGGRSGDEQFF.

The genes are TRBV2 and TRBJ1-2, with D unclear. V was trimmed by 6 bases and J by 2 bases, leaving 13 bases between them. The germline CDR1 and CDR2 sequences are SNHLY and FYNNEI. The CDR3 contains 14 residues. The CDR3 here is CASRGYDTNYGYTF. CDR3 nucleotides: TGTGCCAGCAGGGGATACGACACGAACTATGGCTACACCTTC.

The chain couples TRBV4-1 to TRBJ1-2; TRBD1 is a possible D gene (5 bases). The CDR3 consists of 18 residues. The germline V and J ends were trimmed by 0 bases and 3 bases, with 20 bases remaining between them. Germline V gene lookup returns CDR1 MGHRA and CDR2 YSYEKL. The CDR3 loop reads CASSQDQGRYTTHYGYTF. CDR3 nucleotides: TGCGCCAGCAGCCAAGATCAGGGACGTTACACTACCCACTATGGCTACACCTTC.

The chain carries TRBV3-1 and TRBJ1-1; TRBD1 is a possible D gene (5 bases). Trimming took 0 bases from V and 8 from J, leaving 13 bases between them. Germline CDR1 is LGHDT and CDR2 is YNNKEL (reference sequence). The CDR3 consists of 14 residues. CDR3 amino acids: CASSQDWGLAEAFF. DNA for the CDR3: TGTGCCAGCAGCCAAGATTGGGGACTGGCCGAAGCTTTCTTT.